The rows below give T cell receptor beta chains drawn from one sample of a study of T cell responses to AZD1222 COVID-19 vaccine. Generated by immunoSEQ multiplex PCR, the TCRdb table keeps only in-frame clones and is missing some. The repertoire includes 100,000 to 150,000 clones, about nine tenths of them detected once, and approximately 8% sits in the top ten. The specimen was peripheral blood, collected on day 0 of AZD1222 vaccination. The receptor set was obtained from an adult in good health. The CDR3 runs from the conserved cysteine through the conserved F or W. A D gene is named only where the DNA matches it firmly. Rows give clone size only sometimes, using once, few, many, or a class for an expanded clone.

j_gene: TRBJ1-1
abundance: -
v_gene: TRBV7-3
d_gene: -
CDR3aa: CASSNSGNMNTEAFF
CDR3nt: TGTGCCAGCAGCAACTCGGGGAATATGAACACTGAAGCTTTCTTT

j_gene: TRBJ2-7
abundance: -
v_gene: TRBV10-1
d_gene: TRBD2
CDR3aa: CASAIYPAGTSPYEQYF
CDR3nt: TGCGCCAGTGCAATTTACCCGGCCGGGACTAGCCCCTACGAGCAGTACTTC

j_gene: TRBJ1-1
abundance: once
v_gene: TRBV10-3
d_gene: TRBD1
CDR3aa: CAIRIQGAEAEAFF
CDR3nt: TGTGCCATCAGGATACAGGGGGCGGAGGCTGAAGCTTTCTTT

j_gene: TRBJ2-1
abundance: -
v_gene: TRBV5-5
d_gene: TRBD2
CDR3aa: CASSLGIAGAQAGGEQFF
CDR3nt: TGTGCCAGCAGCTTGGGGATAGCGGGAGCCCAGGCCGGTGGTGAGCAGTTCTTC

j_gene: TRBJ2-3
abundance: -
v_gene: TRBV29-1
d_gene: -
CDR3aa: CSVTQGSLADTQYF
CDR3nt: TGCAGCGTAACACAGGGTTCTCTGGCAGATACGCAGTATTTT

j_gene: TRBJ1-1
abundance: -
v_gene: TRBV13
d_gene: -
CDR3aa: CASSLVLPLENTEAFF
CDR3nt: TGTGCCAGCAGCTTAGTCCTGCCCCTGGAGAACACTGAAGCTTTCTTT

j_gene: TRBJ2-5
abundance: once
v_gene: TRBV4-1
d_gene: -
CDR3aa: CASSQAVLSQETQYF
CDR3nt: TGCGCCAGCAGCCAAGCGGTACTTAGTCAAGAGACCCAGTACTTC

j_gene: TRBJ1-4
abundance: -
v_gene: TRBV7-9
d_gene: TRBD1
CDR3aa: CASSPGQPLLILFF
CDR3nt: TGTGCCAGCAGCCCGGGACAGCCCCTTCTTATACTGTTTTTT

j_gene: TRBJ2-5
abundance: -
v_gene: TRBV5-1
d_gene: -
CDR3aa: CASSLVGGQETQYF
CDR3nt: TGCGCCAGCAGCTTGGTGGGAGGCCAAGAGACCCAGTACTTC

j_gene: TRBJ2-5
abundance: -
v_gene: TRBV19
d_gene: TRBD2
CDR3aa: CASSMRGVVTQYF
CDR3nt: TGTGCCAGTAGTATGCGGGGGGTTGTGACCCAGTACTTC

j_gene: TRBJ1-6
abundance: -
v_gene: TRBV28
d_gene: -
CDR3aa: CASSLSDTANSPLHF
CDR3nt: TGTGCCAGCAGTTTAAGTGATACAGCCAATTCACCCCTCCACTTT

j_gene: TRBJ2-1
abundance: -
v_gene: TRBV6-6
d_gene: -
CDR3aa: CASSGQYNEQFF
CDR3nt: TGTGCCAGCAGCGGACAGTACAATGAGCAGTTCTTC

j_gene: TRBJ1-2
abundance: -
v_gene: TRBV5-5
d_gene: -
CDR3aa: CASSFEGRDYGYTF
CDR3nt: TGTGCCAGCAGCTTCGAGGGGCGCGACTATGGCTACACCTTC

j_gene: TRBJ2-7
abundance: few
v_gene: TRBV12-3/TRBV12-4
d_gene: -
CDR3aa: CASSPQYEQYF
CDR3nt: TGTGCCAGCAGTCCGCAATACGAGCAGTACTTC

j_gene: TRBJ1-1
abundance: -
v_gene: TRBV6-2/TRBV6-3
d_gene: TRBD1
CDR3aa: CASSLRDRDTEAFF
CDR3nt: TGTGCCAGCAGCTTACGGGACAGGGACACTGAAGCTTTCTTT

j_gene: TRBJ1-6
abundance: -
v_gene: TRBV7-2
d_gene: -
CDR3aa: CASSLSRGSYNSPLHF
CDR3nt: TGTGCCAGCAGCTTATCCCGAGGCTCCTATAATTCACCCCTCCACTTT